This is a list of T cell receptor beta chains from one sample in a study of identical twins. Via MiXCR, TCRdb re-called the 5' RACE reads, giving one row per CDR3 protein. The table has 220,000 or so distinct CDR3 sequences, roughly 7% seen once. The same data also went into a second study, on yellow fever vaccine responses in identical twins.

The sequencing input was memory (CD45RO+) T cells sorted from blood. These receptor sequences come from a woman younger than 35 in good health. Each CDR3 is given with its conserved first and last residue. The order of the fields is CDR3 DNA, CDR3 protein, J gene, clone size, V gene, D gene. D genes are given only for firm matches. Clone sizes are given selectively: once, few, many, or a class where the clone is expanded.

cdr3_nt: TGTGCCAGCGGGCCGTCCGGGGGGGGGAACACCGGGGAGCTGTTTTTT
cdr3_aa: CASGPSGGGNTGELFF
j_call: TRBJ2-2
clone_size: many
v_call: TRBV12-3/TRBV12-4
d_call: TRBD2

cdr3_nt: TGCAGTGCCATGGAAGGGACTTTATCCATTCAGTACTTC
cdr3_aa: CSAMEGTLSIQYF
j_call: TRBJ2-4
clone_size: many
v_call: TRBV20-1
d_call: NA

cdr3_nt: TGCAGTGCTAGAGACCGGGACACAGGGGCCTACTCAAATTCACCCCTCCACTTT
cdr3_aa: CSARDRDTGAYSNSPLHF
j_call: TRBJ1-6
clone_size: NA
v_call: TRBV20-1
d_call: TRBD1

cdr3_nt: TGTGCCAGCAGCCCAAGAACGGGACTAGCGGGATTAAAAGTCAATGAGCAGTTCTTC
cdr3_aa: CASSPRTGLAGLKVNEQFF
j_call: TRBJ2-1
clone_size: many
v_call: TRBV7-8
d_call: TRBD2

cdr3_nt: TGCGCCAGCAGCGCACTAGCGGGGGAATCCTACAATGAGCAGTTCTTC
cdr3_aa: CASSALAGESYNEQFF
j_call: TRBJ2-1
clone_size: few
v_call: TRBV5-1
d_call: TRBD2

cdr3_nt: TGTGCCAGCGCAGGGTTGCTAGCGGCAAACAATGAGCAGTTCTTC
cdr3_aa: CASAGLLAANNEQFF
j_call: TRBJ2-1
clone_size: many
v_call: TRBV7-9
d_call: TRBD2

cdr3_nt: TGTGCCAGCCGAGGGACTGTCCAAGAGACCCAGTACTTC
cdr3_aa: CASRGTVQETQYF
j_call: TRBJ2-5
clone_size: few
v_call: TRBV2
d_call: NA

cdr3_nt: TGTGCCAGCAGCTCCCTAGCGGGAGCGGCCTCCTACAATGAGCAGTTCTTC
cdr3_aa: CASSSLAGAASYNEQFF
j_call: TRBJ2-1
clone_size: few
v_call: TRBV5-5
d_call: TRBD2

cdr3_nt: TGCAGCGTGCGCACTAGCGGCAATGAGCAGTTCTTC
cdr3_aa: CSVRTSGNEQFF
j_call: TRBJ2-1
clone_size: many
v_call: TRBV29-1
d_call: TRBD2

cdr3_nt: TGTGCCAGCAGTAGGGGGACTCGAGCAATAGGGCGAGAGACCCAGTACTTC
cdr3_aa: CASSRGTRAIGRETQYF
j_call: TRBJ2-5
clone_size: few
v_call: TRBV6-1
d_call: NA

cdr3_nt: TGTGCCACCAACGAGCCAAAAACCAGGGGGCCCGGCAATCAGCCCCAGCATTTT
cdr3_aa: CATNEPKTRGPGNQPQHF
j_call: TRBJ1-5
clone_size: NA
v_call: TRBV24-1
d_call: TRBD1

cdr3_nt: TGTGCCAGCAGCCCCCTGGCTAGCGGCACAGATACGCAGTATTTT
cdr3_aa: CASSPLASGTDTQYF
j_call: TRBJ2-3
clone_size: few
v_call: TRBV7-3
d_call: NA

cdr3_nt: TGCAGCGTTCTACAGGGGGTGAACTATGGCTACACCTTC
cdr3_aa: CSVLQGVNYGYTF
j_call: TRBJ1-2
clone_size: many
v_call: TRBV29-1
d_call: TRBD1

cdr3_nt: TGTGCCAGCAGTTCGTCGGGAGACACCGGGGAGCTGTTTTTT
cdr3_aa: CASSSSGDTGELFF
j_call: TRBJ2-2
clone_size: many
v_call: TRBV6-5
d_call: NA

cdr3_nt: TGTGCCAGCAGTGATAGCGGGAGCTGGAATGAGCAGTTCTTC
cdr3_aa: CASSDSGSWNEQFF
j_call: TRBJ2-1
clone_size: many
v_call: TRBV25-1
d_call: TRBD2

cdr3_nt: TGTGCCATCAGTGATCGGGGTAGCGGATACAATGAGCAGTTCTTC
cdr3_aa: CAISDRGSGYNEQFF
j_call: TRBJ2-1
clone_size: NA
v_call: TRBV10-3
d_call: NA

cdr3_nt: TGCAGTGCTAGAGATTCCGGGAGTCTCCACAATGAGCAGTTCTTC
cdr3_aa: CSARDSGSLHNEQFF
j_call: TRBJ2-1
clone_size: many
v_call: TRBV20-1
d_call: NA

cdr3_nt: TGTGCCAGCAGCCCCATGGGGACAGGGCGTTCCCTAAGCTCTGGGGCCAACGTCCTGACTTTC
cdr3_aa: CASSPMGTGRSLSSGANVLTF
j_call: TRBJ2-6
clone_size: few
v_call: TRBV3-1
d_call: TRBD1

cdr3_nt: TGTGCCAGCACCCCAACGACAGGACCCAATGAGCAGTTCTTC
cdr3_aa: CASTPTTGPNEQFF
j_call: TRBJ2-1
clone_size: many
v_call: TRBV6-1
d_call: NA

cdr3_nt: TGTGCCATCAGTGAGTCCCCCGGCTATGGCTACACCTTC
cdr3_aa: CAISESPGYGYTF
j_call: TRBJ1-2
clone_size: few
v_call: TRBV10-3
d_call: NA

cdr3_nt: TGCAGTGCCAAGACAGGGAACAATCAGCCCCAGCATTTT
cdr3_aa: CSAKTGNNQPQHF
j_call: TRBJ1-5
clone_size: many
v_call: TRBV20-1
d_call: TRBD1

cdr3_nt: TGTGCCAGCAGCCCTGGACTAGCGGGAGTTTCTTACGAGCAGTACTTC
cdr3_aa: CASSPGLAGVSYEQYF
j_call: TRBJ2-7
clone_size: few
v_call: TRBV7-6
d_call: TRBD2

cdr3_nt: TGTGCCAGCAGCCCCGGGAGGGGGAGGCGAGAGACCCAGTACTTC
cdr3_aa: CASSPGRGRRETQYF
j_call: TRBJ2-5
clone_size: NA
v_call: TRBV21-1
d_call: NA

cdr3_nt: TGCGCCAGCAGTGACGGTCGGGGGGGCACCGGGGAGCTGTTTTTT
cdr3_aa: CASSDGRGGTGELFF
j_call: TRBJ2-2
clone_size: many
v_call: TRBV10-1
d_call: TRBD2

cdr3_nt: TGTGCCAGCAGCCAAGGCGGGTTTTCGGGGTTTGTGAATGAGCAGTTCTTC
cdr3_aa: CASSQGGFSGFVNEQFF
j_call: TRBJ2-1
clone_size: few
v_call: TRBV3-1
d_call: NA

cdr3_nt: TGTGCCAGCAGCTCAGGACAGTCGAGCTCCTACAATGAGCAGTTCTTC
cdr3_aa: CASSSGQSSSYNEQFF
j_call: TRBJ2-1
clone_size: few
v_call: TRBV11-2
d_call: NA

cdr3_nt: TGTGCCAGCAGTTTGATCGCGGGATGGAACACTGAAGCTTTCTTT
cdr3_aa: CASSLIAGWNTEAFF
j_call: TRBJ1-1
clone_size: few
v_call: TRBV12-3/TRBV12-4
d_call: NA

cdr3_nt: TGTGCCACCGGAGGGACAGTCAATCAGCCCCAGCATTTT
cdr3_aa: CATGGTVNQPQHF
j_call: TRBJ1-5
clone_size: many
v_call: TRBV24-1
d_call: TRBD1

cdr3_nt: TGCACCCCCTCTAGCGCGAATGAGCAGTTCTTC
cdr3_aa: CTPSSANEQFF
j_call: TRBJ2-1
clone_size: many
v_call: TRBV20-1
d_call: NA